A selection of T cell receptor beta chains follows, all from one sample in a study of regulatory T cells in long-lasting Graves disease. Each CDR3 protein gets one entry after TCRdb re-called the multiplex PCR reads with MiXCR. The data hold about 340,000 distinct CDR3 sequences, with roughly a fifth observed a single time. Material: peripheral blood mononuclear cells (PBMCs), obtained when the disease was refractory, from a patient treated with antithyroid drugs. The receptors were gathered from a female donor with Graves disease. The CDR3 runs from the conserved cysteine through the conserved F or W. D genes are given only for firm matches. Part of the rows lack a size; the others show once, few, many or a class for expanded clones.

>TRBV7-9|TRBJ1-4|NA|NA
CASSSPGGNEKLFF
TGTGCCAGCAGCTCACCTGGAGGCAACGAAAAACTGTTTTTT
>TRBV4-3|TRBJ1-3|TRBD1|few
CASSRTGGDAGNTIYF
TGCGCCAGCAGCCGAACAGGGGGGGACGCTGGAAACACCATATATTTT
>TRBV7-8|TRBJ2-3|TRBD2|NA
CASSLALASGSFDTQYF
TGTGCCAGCAGCTTAGCGCTCGCTAGCGGGAGTTTCGATACGCAGTATTTT
>TRBV28|TRBJ1-1|NA|many
CAISSWGMHTEAFF
TGTGCCATCTCCTCGTGGGGGATGCACACTGAAGCTTTCTTT
>TRBV6-5|TRBJ1-2|NA|many
CASSYGRGSNYGYTF
TGTGCCAGCAGTTACGGGAGGGGTTCTAACTATGGCTACACCTTC
>TRBV20-1|TRBJ2-7|TRBD1|many
CSAPGTGFYEQYF
TGCAGTGCGCCCGGGACAGGGTTCTACGAGCAGTACTTC
>TRBV6-1|TRBJ2-7|TRBD1|many
CASSSGQGRDEQYF
TGTGCCAGCAGCTCGGGACAGGGAAGAGACGAGCAGTACTTC
>TRBV7-8|TRBJ1-1|TRBD1|NA
CASSLVSGQVNTEAFF
TGTGCCAGCAGCTTAGTTTCCGGACAGGTGAACACTGAAGCTTTCTTT
>TRBV10-3|TRBJ2-2|NA|NA
CAISESGTGELFF
TGTGCCATCAGTGAGTCAGGAACCGGGGAGCTGTTTTTT
>TRBV20-1|TRBJ1-5|TRBD1|few
CSTPRGNKPQHF
TGCAGTACTCCCAGGGGGAACAAGCCCCAGCATTTT
>TRBV27|TRBJ2-2|NA|many
CASRPLGPRAGELFF
TGTGCCAGCAGACCACTCGGTCCACGCGCCGGGGAGCTGTTTTTT
>TRBV7-9|TRBJ2-2|NA|few
CASSPGTNTGELFF
TGTGCCAGCAGCCCCGGGACAAACACCGGGGAGCTGTTTTTT
>TRBV30|TRBJ1-1|NA|few
CAWTKRDSLRAEAFF
TGTGCCTGGACTAAGAGGGATAGTTTGCGAGCAGAAGCTTTCTTT
>TRBV19|TRBJ1-1|NA|NA
CASSVPVPKLNTEAFF
TGTGCCAGTAGTGTCCCCGTTCCGAAACTGAACACTGAAGCTTTCTTT
>TRBV20-1|TRBJ1-5|TRBD1|many
CSALRQGWGNQPQHF
TGCAGTGCGCTTAGACAGGGTTGGGGCAATCAGCCCCAGCATTTT
>TRBV6-1|TRBJ2-7|TRBD2|many
CATYTRRAGAYEQYF
TGTGCCACTTATACCAGACGGGCGGGAGCCTACGAGCAGTACTTC
>TRBV6-5|TRBJ1-1|TRBD1|NA
CASSYPGQVVAFF
TGTGCCAGCAGTTACCCGGGACAGGTCGTAGCTTTCTTT
>TRBV29-1|TRBJ2-7|TRBD1|many
CSVADRGHYEQYF
TGCAGCGTTGCTGACAGGGGGCATTACGAGCAGTACTTC
>TRBV6-1|TRBJ2-7|NA|many
CASSPHLPTSSDPYEQYF
TGTGCCAGCAGTCCCCACCTCCCGACAAGCTCAGACCCCTACGAGCAGTACTTC
>TRBV7-8|TRBJ1-2|NA|NA
CASSPPVRYGYTF
TGTGCCAGCAGCCCTCCCGTCCGCTATGGCTACACCTTC
>TRBV30|TRBJ2-7|NA|many
CAWSRHSYEQYF
TGTGCCTGGAGTCGTCACAGCTACGAGCAGTACTTC
>TRBV5-1|TRBJ2-7|NA|few
CASSQDPLSYEQYF
TGCGCCAGCAGCCAGGATCCGTTGAGTTACGAGCAGTACTTC
>TRBV24-1|TRBJ2-7|NA|NA
CATAYRVRMF
TGTGCCACCGCCTACAGGGTAAGGATGTTC
>TRBV3-1|TRBJ2-3|NA|NA
CATTSLDTQYF
TGTGCCACCACGTCCTTAGATACGCAGTATTTT
>TRBV10-3|TRBJ2-5|NA|few
CAISEQPQETQYF
TGTGCCATCAGTGAACAGCCCCAAGAGACCCAGTACTTC
>TRBV6-2/TRBV6-3|TRBJ2-2|TRBD2|NA
CASSYPGGGAGPGELFF
TGTGCCAGCAGTTACCCTGGCGGGGGGGCCGGTCCCGGGGAGCTGTTTTTT
>TRBV7-9|TRBJ1-4|TRBD1|NA
CASSARTGDEKLFF
TGTGCCAGCAGCGCCCGGACAGGGGATGAAAAACTGTTTTTT
>TRBV24-1|TRBJ2-1|TRBD2|NA
CATSGLRTSGISSYNEQFF
TGTGCCACCAGTGGTCTCAGGACTAGCGGTATCAGCTCCTACAATGAGCAGTTCTTC
>TRBV25-1|TRBJ2-5|NA|NA
CASSPVAPGGRGETQYF
TGTGCCAGCAGTCCGGTCGCGCCCGGGGGACGGGGGGAGACCCAGTACTTC
>TRBV5-1|TRBJ2-3|TRBD2|NA
CASSQTGLAADTQYF
TGCGCCAGCAGCCAAACCGGACTAGCGGCAGATACGCAGTATTTT
>TRBV7-9|TRBJ1-1|NA|few
CASSPRGEGEAFF
TGTGCCAGCAGCCCCCGGGGGGAAGGCGAAGCTTTCTTT
>TRBV2|TRBJ1-1|NA|many
CASIRDSGNTEAFF
TGTGCCAGCATCAGGGATTCGGGGAACACTGAAGCTTTCTTT
>TRBV2|TRBJ2-1|NA|many
CASKRLLYNEQFF
TGTGCCAGCAAAAGACTACTCTACAATGAGCAGTTCTTC
>TRBV4-1|TRBJ2-6|NA|few
CASRRLGANVLTF
TGCGCCAGCAGACGACTCGGGGCCAACGTCCTGACTTTC
>TRBV10-3|TRBJ1-5|NA|NA
CAISLLEGNQPQHF
TGTGCCATCAGTCTACTTGAGGGCAATCAGCCCCAGCATTTT
>TRBV6-2/TRBV6-3|TRBJ1-5|TRBD1|few
CASSEEDRGLGNQPQHF
TGTGCCAGCAGTGAAGAGGACAGGGGATTAGGCAATCAGCCCCAGCATTTT
>TRBV13|TRBJ1-2|NA|many
CASSLPGDGYTF
TGTGCCAGCAGCTTACCGGGGGATGGCTACACCTTC
>TRBV4-1|TRBJ1-5|NA|many
CASSQDGQYNQPQHF
TGCGCCAGCAGCCAAGACGGACAGTACAATCAGCCCCAGCATTTT
>TRBV3-1|TRBJ2-2|TRBD2|few
CASSQGTSFIGELFF
TGTGCCAGCAGCCAAGGGACTAGCTTTATCGGGGAGCTGTTTTTT
>TRBV7-2|TRBJ1-6|NA|many
CASSLELIHPLHF
TGTGCCAGCAGCTTAGAGCTAATCCACCCTCTCCACTTT
>TRBV28|TRBJ1-2|NA|many
CASSLFLGRDRGYTF
TGTGCCAGCAGTTTATTTCTAGGTAGGGACCGCGGCTACACCTTC
>TRBV6-1|TRBJ2-4|NA|many
CASSLDRLNIQYF
TGTGCCAGCAGCCTAGACAGGTTAAACATTCAGTACTTC
>TRBV2|TRBJ2-2|TRBD2|few
CASRLTSGGTAGELFF
TGTGCCAGCAGACTGACTAGCGGGGGGACCGCCGGGGAGCTGTTTTTT
>TRBV28|TRBJ1-5|NA|many
CASSRRVRTVSNQPQHF
TGTGCCAGCAGTCGAAGGGTGAGGACAGTGAGCAATCAGCCCCAGCATTTT
>TRBV24-1|TRBJ1-1|NA|many
CATSDDSRGNTEAFF
TGTGCCACCAGTGATGACAGCCGCGGGAACACTGAAGCTTTCTTT
>TRBV11-2|TRBJ1-5|NA|many
CASSLGPQNQPQHF
TGTGCCAGCAGCTTAGGACCACAGAATCAGCCCCAGCATTTT
>TRBV29-1|TRBJ1-2|NA|many
CSVEVFGGNYGYTF
TGCAGCGTTGAAGTTTTCGGCGGAAACTATGGCTACACCTTC
>TRBV3-1|TRBJ1-3|NA|NA
CASTLTGYGNTIYF
TGTGCCAGCACCCTTACAGGGTATGGAAACACCATATATTTT
>TRBV27|TRBJ2-3|TRBD2|NA
CASKTGLAGVTDTQYF
TGTGCCAGCAAAACGGGACTAGCGGGAGTCACAGATACGCAGTATTTT
>TRBV10-3|TRBJ2-5|TRBD2|many
CATRTSGGPGETQYF
TGTGCCACTAGGACTAGCGGGGGGCCCGGAGAGACCCAGTACTTC
>TRBV20-1|TRBJ2-7|TRBD2|many
CSASVAGDYEQYF
TGCAGTGCTAGTGTGGCGGGGGACTACGAGCAGTACTTC
>TRBV5-5|TRBJ1-6|NA|many
CASSRPGASPLHF
TGTGCCAGCAGCCGTCCAGGGGCCTCACCCCTCCACTTT
>TRBV20-1|TRBJ2-5|NA|NA
CSASKKGTGSYQETQYF
TGCAGTGCTTCCAAAAAAGGGACCGGCTCCTACCAAGAGACCCAGTACTTC
>TRBV25-1|TRBJ1-6|TRBD1|few
CASSAWTGSLHF
TGTGCCAGCAGTGCCTGGACAGGGTCCCTCCACTTT